The 3 T cell receptor beta chains in this list originate from one sample, sequenced in a study of T cell responses to AZD1222 COVID-19 vaccine (dated by TCRdb to 2020 to 2023). Receptor libraries were prepared by the immunoSEQ multiplex PCR assay. TCRdb took this table from immuneACCESS and kept in-frame rearrangements with V and J called. Such tables lack part of the clones; where checked against another copy, unresolved V genes explain under half of the gap, and the rest is unexplained. The sample table lists about 150,000 clones, roughly 90% of them with a count of one. Less than 3.5% of the sample belongs to the ten largest clones. The intended sense of this specimen's time point label: about 28 days (+/-7) after the second vaccine dose. Sequencing used peripheral blood, obtained 28 days after the second AZD1222 dose. Receptors were obtained from an adult who received the AZD1222 COVID-19 vaccine.

The rearrangement uses TRBV11-3 and TRBJ2-3, with 14 positions matching TRBD2. The CDR3 has 17 amino acids. The V and J ends lost 4 bases and 1 base, in that order; junction bases with no gene match: 4. Germline CDR1 and CDR2: SGHNT and YENEEA. CDR3: CASSSGTSGSGTDTQYF. CDR3 nucleotides: TGTGCCAGCAGCTCCGGGACTAGCGGGAGTGGCACAGATACGCAGTATTTT.

The gene calls are TRBV19 and TRBJ2-1; D possibly matches TRBD1 or TRBD2 (5 bases each). Germline CDR1 and CDR2: LNHDA and SQIVND (reference sequence). The CDR3 is 14 amino acids. The V end lost 8 bases, the J end lost 9 bases, and 20 bases lay between the germline ends. The CDR3 is CASQRVGESGEQFF. The CDR3 DNA reads as TGTGCCAGTCAAAGGGTGGGGGAGTCGGGTGAGCAGTTCTTC.

This sequence joins TRBV3-1 (or the pseudogene TRBV3-2) and TRBJ1-1; D not certain. V was clipped by 3 bases and J by 7 bases, with 12 bases between them. The germline V gene encodes CDR1 LGHDT and CDR2 YNNKEL (reference sequence). There are 13 residues in the CDR3. CDR3 loop: CASSQSLAGEAFF. In DNA form, the CDR3 reads TGTGCCAGCAGCCAGTCCCTGGCCGGTGAAGCTTTCTTT.